This TCR beta chain emerged from a study of shared clonotypes between healthy human individuals. Ten or more counts support this clone. TCRdb's table, derived via immunoSEQ multiplex PCR, lists solely in-frame clones and lacks some. In the table there are under 1,100,000 clones, around 74% of which are singletons. This CDR3 comprises 16 residues. Per the germline V gene, CDR1 is ENHRY and CDR2 is SYGVKD. Trimming left V 0 bases short and J 0 bases short, with 9 bases between. Sequencing was performed on memory CD4+ T cells sorted from blood. The subset denotes: CD45RA-negative fraction. The clonotype comes from a man aged 18 to 30 in good health. This chain links TRBV10-3 with TRBJ2-1; no reliable D call. Written as DNA, the CDR3 is TGTGCCATCAGTGAGTCAAACACCTTCTCCTACAATGAGCAGTTCTTC. It encodes CAISESNTFSYNEQFF.